This TCR beta chain was identified in a study of cytomegalovirus exposure and HLA in healthy donors. Amplification used 60 Vbeta primers and 13 Jbeta primers. Sequencing used immunoSEQ multiplex PCR; TCRdb keeps in-frame clones, though not all of them. Among roughly 120,000 clones listed, 70% were seen once. The germline gives CDR1 DFQATT, CDR2 SNEGSKA (reference sequence). This CDR3 is 11 amino acids long. V was pared by 3 bases and J by 8 bases, with 3 bases of the junction left unmatched. The chain employs TRBV20-1 and TRBJ1-1; 7 bases are a match to TRBD1. The sequenced sample consisted of PBMCs. This TCR came from a man aged 25 to 45 in good health and CMV-seropositive. The CDR3 reads CSARPGQEAFF. The DNA for the CDR3 is TGCAGTGCTAGGCCGGGACAGGAAGCTTTCTTT.